Included here is one TCR beta chain sequence, with context. This specimen comes from a study of blood T cell repertoires in COVID-19. Study summary: Researchers got acute and convalescent COVID-19 samples from the United States, Italy and Spain. From T cells, B-cell-depleted T cells, or PBMCs came the material, which was cDNA or gDNA.

In the authors' methods: Amplifying reference gene primers gave estimates of nucleated cell counts. Sequencing used immunoSEQ multiplex PCR; TCRdb keeps in-frame clones, though not all of them. The D gene and trimming were derived from the DNA, and the V and J assignments and clone size from that table. The repertoire holds around 120,000 clones, with around three quarters as singletons. Germline CDR1 is SNHLY and CDR2 is FYNNEI. V lost 11 bases to trimming and J lost 5 bases, with 16 bases between them. The length of the CDR3 is 13 residues. Sequencing input: peripheral blood. The clonotype was recovered from an older man with acute or convalescent COVID-19. This chain uses TRBV2 with TRBJ1-5, with D possibly being TRBD1 (6 bases). CDR3 in DNA: TGTGCCCAGCAAGGGGACATTGATCAGCCCCAGCATTTT. This encodes CAQQGDIDQPQHF.